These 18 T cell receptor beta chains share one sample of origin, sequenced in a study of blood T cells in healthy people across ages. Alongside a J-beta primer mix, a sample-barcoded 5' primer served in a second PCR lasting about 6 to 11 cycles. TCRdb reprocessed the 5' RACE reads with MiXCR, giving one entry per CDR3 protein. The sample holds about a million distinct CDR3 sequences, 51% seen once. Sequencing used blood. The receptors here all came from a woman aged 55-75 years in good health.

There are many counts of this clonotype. The CDR3 loop reads CASSGRWRNEKLFF. DNA of the CDR3: TGTGCCAGCAGTGGGAGGTGGAGGAATGAAAAACTGTTTTTT. The V gene is TRBV6-2 or TRBV6-3, the J gene TRBJ1-4; D gene unclear. Trimming pared 5 bases from V and 5 bases from J, leaving 12 bases between. Germline V gives CDR1 MNHEY, CDR2 SVGEGT. This CDR3 has 14 residues.

CDR3 sequence: CAWSGLAGGYNEQFF. The CDR3 DNA reads as TGTGCCTGGAGTGGGCTAGCGGGAGGGTACAATGAGCAGTTCTTC. The rearrangement uses TRBV30 and TRBJ2-1, with 12 bases fitting TRBD2. CDR1 and CDR2 from the germline V gene are GTSNPN and SVGIG (reference sequence). This CDR3 is 15 amino acids long. V gave up 1 base and J gave up 4 bases; unmatched junction bases: 2.

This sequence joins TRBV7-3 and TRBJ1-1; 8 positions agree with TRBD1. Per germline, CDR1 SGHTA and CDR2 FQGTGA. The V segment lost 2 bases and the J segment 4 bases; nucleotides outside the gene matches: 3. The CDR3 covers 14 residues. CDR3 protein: CASSLSGGGTEAFF. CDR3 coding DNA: TGTGCCAGCAGCTTATCAGGGGGCGGCACTGAAGCTTTCTTT.

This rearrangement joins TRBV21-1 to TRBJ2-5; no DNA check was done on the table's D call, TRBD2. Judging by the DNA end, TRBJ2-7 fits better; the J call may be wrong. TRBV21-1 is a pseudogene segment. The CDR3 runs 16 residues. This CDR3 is CASSMTGTRKVYEQYF. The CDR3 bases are TGTGCCAGCAGCATGACCGGGACTAGGAAGGTTTACGAGCAGTACTTC.

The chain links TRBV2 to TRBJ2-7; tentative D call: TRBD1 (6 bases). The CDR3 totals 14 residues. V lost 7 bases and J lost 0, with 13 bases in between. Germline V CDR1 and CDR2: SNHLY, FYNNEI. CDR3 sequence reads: CASTPQGISYEQYF. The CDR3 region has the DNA TGTGCCAGCACTCCTCAGGGGATCTCCTACGAGCAGTACTTC.

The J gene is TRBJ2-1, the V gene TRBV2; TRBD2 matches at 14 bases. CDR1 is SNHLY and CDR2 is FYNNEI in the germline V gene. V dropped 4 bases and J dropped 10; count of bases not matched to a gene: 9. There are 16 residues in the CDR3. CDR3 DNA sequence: TGTGCCAGCAGTGTTCTGGGGGGACTAGCGGGAGTGGAGCAGTTCTTC. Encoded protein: CASSVLGGLAGVEQFF.

Written as DNA, the CDR3 is TGCAGCGTTGGAGGGAACAATCAGCCCCAGCATTTT. Amino acids: CSVGGNNQPQHF. V and J are TRBV29-1 and TRBJ1-5; D unclear. The germline V gene has CDR1 SQVTM and CDR2 ANQGSEA. This CDR3 is built from 12 residues. V was cut by 4 bases and J by 3 bases, with 7 bases left in between.

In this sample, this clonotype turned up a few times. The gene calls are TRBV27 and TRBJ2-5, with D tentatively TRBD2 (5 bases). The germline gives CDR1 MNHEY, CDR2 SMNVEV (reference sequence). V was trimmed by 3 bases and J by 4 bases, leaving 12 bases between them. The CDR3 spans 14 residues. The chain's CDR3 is CASSFSGNPETQYF. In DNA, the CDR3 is TGTGCCAGCAGTTTCTCGGGAAATCCAGAGACCCAGTACTTC.

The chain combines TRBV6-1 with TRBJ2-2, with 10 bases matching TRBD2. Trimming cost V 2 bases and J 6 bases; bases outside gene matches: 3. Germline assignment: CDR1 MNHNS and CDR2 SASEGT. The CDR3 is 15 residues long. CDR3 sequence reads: CASSEMLAGAGELFF. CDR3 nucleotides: TGTGCCAGCAGTGAAATGCTAGCGGGAGCCGGGGAGCTGTTTTTT.

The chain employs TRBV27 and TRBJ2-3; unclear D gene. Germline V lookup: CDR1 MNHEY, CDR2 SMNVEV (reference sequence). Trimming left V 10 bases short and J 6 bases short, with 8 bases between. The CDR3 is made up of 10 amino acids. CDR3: CATLRDTQYF. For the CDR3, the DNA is TGTGCCACCCTCCGGGATACGCAGTATTTT.

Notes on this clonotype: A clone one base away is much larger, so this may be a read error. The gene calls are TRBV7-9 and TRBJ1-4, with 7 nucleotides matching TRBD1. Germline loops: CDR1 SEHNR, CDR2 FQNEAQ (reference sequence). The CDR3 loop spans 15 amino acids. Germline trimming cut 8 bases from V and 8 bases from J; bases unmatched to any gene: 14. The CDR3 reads CASGSRTGAGEKLFF. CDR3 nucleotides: TGTGCCAGCGGCTCACGCACAGGGGCGGGAGAAAAACTGTTTTTT.

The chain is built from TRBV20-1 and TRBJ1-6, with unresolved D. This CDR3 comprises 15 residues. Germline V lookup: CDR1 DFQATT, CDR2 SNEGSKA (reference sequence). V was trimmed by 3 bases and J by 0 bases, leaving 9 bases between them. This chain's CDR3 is CSASPAVSYNSPLHF. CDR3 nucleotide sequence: TGCAGTGCTAGCCCGGCAGTCTCCTATAATTCACCCCTCCACTTT.

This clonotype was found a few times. The CDR3 DNA follows: TGTGCCGTCAGAAACCCCCCCGGTACGCAGTATTTT. It codes for CAVRNPPGTQYF. The rearrangement joins TRBV28 to TRBJ2-3; D remains ambiguous. Germline V gene sequence: CDR1 MDHEN, CDR2 SYDVKM. This CDR3 contains 12 residues. The V end was cut by 11 bases, the J end by 8 bases, with 17 bases between.

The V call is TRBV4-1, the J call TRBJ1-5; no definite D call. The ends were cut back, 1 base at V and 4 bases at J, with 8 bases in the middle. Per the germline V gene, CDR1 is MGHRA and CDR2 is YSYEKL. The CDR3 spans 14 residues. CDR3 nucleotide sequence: TGCGCCAGCAGCCAAGGAAAAGGGAATCAGCCCCAGCATTTT. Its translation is CASSQGKGNQPQHF.

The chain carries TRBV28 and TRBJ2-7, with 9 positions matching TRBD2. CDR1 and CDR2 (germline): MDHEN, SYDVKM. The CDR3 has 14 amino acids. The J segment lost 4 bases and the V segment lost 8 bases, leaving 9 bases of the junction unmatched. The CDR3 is CASHSAGGWYEQYF. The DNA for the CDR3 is TGTGCCAGCCACTCGGCGGGAGGGTGGTACGAGCAGTACTTC.

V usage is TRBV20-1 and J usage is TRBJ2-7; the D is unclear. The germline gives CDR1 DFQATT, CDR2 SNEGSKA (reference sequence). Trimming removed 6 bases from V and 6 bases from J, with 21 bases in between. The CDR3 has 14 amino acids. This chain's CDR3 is CSATGPSRFSEQYF. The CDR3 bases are TGCAGTGCCACGGGCCCTTCTAGGTTCAGCGAGCAGTACTTC.

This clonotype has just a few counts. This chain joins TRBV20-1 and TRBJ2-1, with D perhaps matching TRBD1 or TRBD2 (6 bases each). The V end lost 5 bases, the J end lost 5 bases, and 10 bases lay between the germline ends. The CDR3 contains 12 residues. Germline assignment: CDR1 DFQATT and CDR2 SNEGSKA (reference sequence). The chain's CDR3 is CSAVRGDNEQFF. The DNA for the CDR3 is TGCAGTGCTGTGAGGGGGGACAATGAGCAGTTCTTC.

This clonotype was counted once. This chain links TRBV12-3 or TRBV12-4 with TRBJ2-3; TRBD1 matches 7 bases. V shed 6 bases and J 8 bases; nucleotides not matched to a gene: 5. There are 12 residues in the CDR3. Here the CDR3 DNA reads TGTGCCAGCAGACAGGGGAAGGGTACGCAGTATTTT. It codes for CASRQGKGTQYF.